This entry features one T cell receptor (beta chain) sequence. Clones were sequenced by immunoSEQ multiplex PCR, and TCRdb holds only the in-frame ones, with some missing. This table has tens of thousands of clones, roughly two thirds appearing once. These data belong to a study of pediatric ulcerative colitis. The CDR3 covers 13 residues. CDR1 is SEHNR and CDR2 is FQNEAQ in the germline V gene (reference sequence). The J segment lost 5 bases and the V segment lost 8 bases, leaving 4 bases of the junction unmatched. One to two pinch biopsies were taken from the rectum during colonoscopy. This receptor was taken from a boy between 10 and 17 years old with severe ulcerative colitis. The chain recombines TRBV7-9 with TRBJ1-5; 9 bases match TRBD1. The sequencing input was gut tissue. The CDR3 DNA reads as TGTGCCAGCGACAGGGGGACTGATCAGCCCCAGCATTTT. Translation: CASDRGTDQPQHF.